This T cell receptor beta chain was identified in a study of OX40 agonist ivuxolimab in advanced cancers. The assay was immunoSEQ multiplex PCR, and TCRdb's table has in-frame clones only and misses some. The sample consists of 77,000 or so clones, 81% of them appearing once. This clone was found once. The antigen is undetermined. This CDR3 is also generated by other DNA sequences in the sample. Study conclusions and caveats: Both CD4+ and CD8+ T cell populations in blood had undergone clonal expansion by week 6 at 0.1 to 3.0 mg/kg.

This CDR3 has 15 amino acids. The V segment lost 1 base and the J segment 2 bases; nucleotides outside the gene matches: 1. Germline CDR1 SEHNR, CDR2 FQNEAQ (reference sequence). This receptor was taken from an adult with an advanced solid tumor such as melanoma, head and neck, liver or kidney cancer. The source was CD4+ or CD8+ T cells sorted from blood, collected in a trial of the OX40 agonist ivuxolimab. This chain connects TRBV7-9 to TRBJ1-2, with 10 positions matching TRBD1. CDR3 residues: CASSLGQGANYGYTF. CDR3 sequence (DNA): TGTGCCAGCAGCTTAGGACAGGGGGCGAACTATGGCTACACCTTC.